This T cell receptor beta chain is drawn from a study of beta chain features in type 1 diabetes. General observations from the study: Patients and controls would be equally affected if PCR favored shorter templates. HLA influence on TCRB rearrangement stayed unresolved here.

Sorted populations were all over 95% pure. Germline values: CDR1 MDHEN, CDR2 SYDVKM. The CDR3 has 15 residues. The V and J ends lost 5 bases and 1 base, in that order; junction bases with no gene match: 6. The investigators reverse transcribed all of the isolated RNA, so they sequenced expressed TCRB transcripts. Each sample of naive, central memory or regulatory T cells had, on average, approximately 3.5 million reads. Data came from immunoSEQ multiplex PCR; TCRdb stores just in-frame clones and leaves some out. Counted here are approximately 400,000 clones, over 13% occurring once; the ten biggest clones make up approximately 0.02%. Note on this clone: What it recognizes is unknown.

This chain joins TRBV28 and TRBJ1-1, with 8 nucleotides matching TRBD1. The receptor's source is a woman between 18 and 29 years old in good health. Input material: naive CD4+ T cells from blood. CDR3 sequence reads: CASSTPGTGNTEAFF. The CDR3 DNA follows: TGTGCCAGCAGTACCCCTGGGACAGGGAACACTGAAGCTTTCTTT. The whole variable domain, remainder taken from reference TRBV28 and TRBJ1-1, is DVKVTQSSRYLVKRTGEKVFLECVQDMDHENMFWYRQDPGLGLRLIYFSYDVKMKEKGDIPEGYSVSREKKERFSLILESASTNQTSMYLCASSTPGTGNTEAFFGQGTRLTVV.